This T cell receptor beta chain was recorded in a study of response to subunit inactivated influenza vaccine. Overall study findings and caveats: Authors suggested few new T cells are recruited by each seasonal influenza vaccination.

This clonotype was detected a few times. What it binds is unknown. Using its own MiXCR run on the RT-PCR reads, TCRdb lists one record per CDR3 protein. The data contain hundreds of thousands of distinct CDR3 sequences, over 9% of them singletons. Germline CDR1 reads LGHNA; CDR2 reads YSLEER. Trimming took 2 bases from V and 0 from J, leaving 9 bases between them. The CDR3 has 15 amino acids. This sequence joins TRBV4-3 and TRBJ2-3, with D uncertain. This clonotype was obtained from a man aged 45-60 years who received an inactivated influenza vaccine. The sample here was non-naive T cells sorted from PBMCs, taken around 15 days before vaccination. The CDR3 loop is CASSQNYLSTDTQYF. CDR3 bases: TGCGCCAGCAGCCAAAATTATTTAAGCACAGATACGCAGTATTTT.